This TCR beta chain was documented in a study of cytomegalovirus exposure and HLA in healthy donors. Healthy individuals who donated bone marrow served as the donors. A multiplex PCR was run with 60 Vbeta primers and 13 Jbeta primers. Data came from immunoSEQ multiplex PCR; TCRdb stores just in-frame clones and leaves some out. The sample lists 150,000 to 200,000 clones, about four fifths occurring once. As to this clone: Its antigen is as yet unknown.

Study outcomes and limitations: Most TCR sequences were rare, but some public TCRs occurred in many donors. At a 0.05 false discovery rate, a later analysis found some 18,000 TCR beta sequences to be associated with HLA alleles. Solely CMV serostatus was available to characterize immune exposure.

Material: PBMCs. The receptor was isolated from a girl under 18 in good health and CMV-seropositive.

CDR3: CASSPPGFGGNTEAFF. Written as DNA, the CDR3 is TGTGCCAGCTCACCACCAGGGTTTGGGGGCAACACTGAAGCTTTCTTT. The chain joins TRBV18 to TRBJ1-1, with TRBD1 as a possible D gene (6 bases). There are 16 residues in the CDR3. Germline V gene sequence: CDR1 KGHSH, CDR2 LQKENI. V was cut by 0 bases and J by 2 bases, with 13 bases left in between.